These 32 T cell receptor beta chains originate from one sample sequenced in a study of technical replicates of blood from four donors. Method: immunoSEQ multiplex PCR; TCRdb's copy keeps in-frame clones and lacks some. The top ten hold around 0.3% of the sample, which has about 88,000 clones, less than 95% seen once. The material sequenced was T cells isolated from PBMCs. The source is a human donor in good health.

This sequence joins TRBV5-1 and TRBJ2-6; D gene uncertain. CDR1 is SGHRS and CDR2 is YFSETQ in the germline V gene. This CDR3 has 18 residues. V gave up 1 base and J gave up 0 bases, with 14 bases separating them. The CDR3 reads CASSLNTLLNSGANVLTF. The CDR3 nucleotides are TGCGCCAGCAGCTTGAACACGTTATTAAACTCTGGGGCCAACGTCCTGACTTTC.

The chain couples TRBV19 to TRBJ1-3; no clear D gene. The CDR3 sequence is 16 residues long. V lost 2 bases and J 0 bases, leaving 11 bases between the germline ends. CDR1 and CDR2 from the germline V gene are LNHDA and SQIVND (reference sequence). DNA for the CDR3: TGTGCCAGTAGTATACCCGTCGGGAGCTCTGGAAACACCATATATTTT. Translating it yields CASSIPVGSSGNTIYF.

The V and J genes are TRBV6-4 and TRBJ2-1, with D unresolved. The CDR3 extends over 16 amino acids. Germline CDR1 and CDR2: MRHNA and SNTAGT. The V end lost 9 bases, the J end lost 0 bases, and 18 bases lay between the germline ends. The CDR3 sequence is CARGAMARCSYNEQFF. DNA for the CDR3: TGTGCCAGGGGCGCGATGGCTCGTTGCTCCTACAATGAGCAGTTCTTC.

This chain links TRBV7-9 with TRBJ1-5; D might be TRBD1 (6 bases). Germline CDR1 is SEHNR and CDR2 is FQNEAQ (reference sequence). V was clipped by 0 bases and J by 5 bases, with 8 bases between them. The CDR3 extends over 14 amino acids. CDR3 bases: TGTGCCAGCAGCTTAGCGACAGGCGATCAGCCCCAGCATTTT. Its translation: CASSLATGDQPQHF. The full variable domain, its missing parts supplied by reference TRBV7-9 and TRBJ1-5, is DTGVSQNPRHKITKRGQNVTFRCDPISEHNRLYWYRQTLGQGPEFLTYFQNEAQLEKSRLLSDRFSAERPKGSFSTLEIQRTEQGDSAMYLCASSLATGDQPQHFGDGTRLSIL.

This clone showed up just a few times. J is TRBJ2-2 and V is TRBV27; perhaps TRBD2 as D (5 bases). Germline lookup yields CDR1 MNHEY and CDR2 SMNVEV (reference sequence). Deletions cut 1 base from V and 5 bases from J, with 8 bases between. CDR3 length equals 14 residues. The CDR3 sequence: CASSLYRGTGELFF. The CDR3 bases are TGTGCCAGCAGTTTATACCGAGGGACCGGGGAGCTGTTTTTT.

V gene TRBV4-1 combines with J gene TRBJ2-5; a weak D match, TRBD1 (5 bases). This CDR3 has 14 amino acids. Trimming pared 1 base from V and 3 bases from J, leaving 9 bases between. Germline assignment: CDR1 MGHRA and CDR2 YSYEKL. Written as DNA, the CDR3 is TGCGCCAGCAGCCAAGCGACAGTCAAAGAGACCCAGTACTTC. Protein sequence: CASSQATVKETQYF.

The V and J genes are TRBV2 and TRBJ2-5; 8 bases agree with TRBD2. The CDR3 consists of 14 residues. Looked up from germline, CDR1 is SNHLY and CDR2 is FYNNEI. With 3 bases clipped from V and 2 bases from J, the junction kept 2 bases outside the gene matches. This CDR3 reads CASSDRGGQETQYF. CDR3 in DNA: TGTGCCAGCAGTGATCGGGGGGGGCAAGAGACCCAGTACTTC.

The chain couples TRBV19 to TRBJ1-1; 7 bases agree with TRBD1. Germline values: CDR1 LNHDA, CDR2 SQIVND (reference sequence). CDR3 length: 13 residues. J lost 6 bases, V lost 10 bases, and 11 bases had no gene match. This chain's CDR3 is CATDAQGVPEAFF. The CDR3 nucleotides are TGTGCCACCGATGCTCAGGGGGTACCTGAAGCTTTCTTT.

J is TRBJ2-7 and V is TRBV10-2; TRBD2 agrees at 7 bases. Trimming removed 7 bases from V and 5 bases from J; junction bases left unmatched: 8. Germline assignment: CDR1 WSHSY and CDR2 SAAADI. This CDR3 comprises 13 residues. This chain's CDR3 is CASNDGLENEQYF. CDR3 coding DNA: TGCGCCAGCAACGATGGACTAGAAAACGAGCAGTACTTC.

This clone showed up just once. This sequence joins TRBV7-2 and TRBJ2-7, with 11 bases aligning to TRBD1. The CDR3 covers 16 residues. The germline gives CDR1 SGHTA, CDR2 FQGNSA. Losses at the gene ends were 5 bases for V and 3 bases for J; bases not matched to a gene: 9. The DNA of the CDR3 is TGTGCCAGCAGCCCAGCCCCGGGACAGGGGGTCTACGAGCAGTACTTC. It translates to CASSPAPGQGVYEQYF.

The chain is built from TRBV18 and TRBJ1-2; TRBD1 might be the D (5 bases). V shed 1 base and J shed 6 bases, with 12 bases lying between them. CDR1 KGHSH and CDR2 LQKENI come from the germline V gene. This CDR3 is 14 amino acids long. As DNA, the CDR3 is TGTGCCAGCTCACCACTGCAGGGAGGCGATGGCTACACCTTC. Residues: CASSPLQGGDGYTF.

CDR3 in DNA: TGTGCCATTGGGGGGGCCGGGGAGACCCAGTACTTC. Encoded protein: CAIGGAGETQYF. This chain links TRBV7-9 with TRBJ2-5, with D maybe TRBD2 (7 bases). The V gene's germline CDR1 is SEHNR and CDR2 FQNEAQ (reference sequence). V gave up 10 bases and J gave up 5 bases, with 14 bases separating them. This CDR3 comprises 12 residues. Together with reference TRBV7-9 and TRBJ2-5, the CDR3 gives the full variable domain: DTGVSQNPRHKITKRGQNVTFRCDPISEHNRLYWYRQTLGQGPEFLTYFQNEAQLEKSRLLSDRFSAERPKGSFSTLEIQRTEQGDSAMYLCAIGGAGETQYFGPGTRLLVL.

V is TRBV4-2 and J is TRBJ1-5, with D maybe TRBD1 (6 bases). V gave up 1 base and J gave up 4 bases, with 17 bases separating them. This CDR3 spans 17 amino acids. Germline V CDR1 and CDR2: LGHNA, YNFKEQ. DNA of the CDR3: TGTGCCAGCAGCCAAGTCAGGGGCCAGGGGTCGAATCAGCCCCAGCATTTT. This codes for CASSQVRGQGSNQPQHF.

V is TRBV18 and J is TRBJ2-2; possible D gene TRBD2, 5 bases. Germline CDR1 and CDR2: KGHSH and LQKENI. V was cut by 3 bases and J by 6 bases, with 8 bases left in between. The CDR3 has 13 amino acids. CDR3: CASSPTGSGELFF. CDR3 bases: TGTGCCAGCTCACCCACGGGATCCGGGGAGCTGTTTTTT.

The chain combines TRBV6-6 with TRBJ1-1; D may be TRBD1 (5 bases). Germline values: CDR1 MNHNY, CDR2 SVGAGI (reference sequence). Trimming took 5 bases from V and 1 from J, leaving 8 bases between them. The CDR3 spans 13 residues. CDR3 protein: CASSQQGNTEAFF. CDR3 sequence (DNA): TGTGCCAGCAGTCAGCAGGGGAACACTGAAGCTTTCTTT.

The chain has TRBV29-1 and TRBJ2-7, with 9 bases identical to TRBD1. This CDR3 contains 12 residues. Germline CDR1 SQVTM, CDR2 ANQGSEA. V gave up 7 bases and J gave up 6 bases; unmatched junction bases: 7. The CDR3 is CSGIQGAGEQYF. Written as DNA, the CDR3 is TGCAGCGGGATACAGGGGGCCGGCGAGCAGTACTTC.

The genes are TRBV5-1 and TRBJ2-3, with TRBD2 matching 8 bases. The V gene end was trimmed by 6 bases and the J gene end by 2 bases; junction bases not matched to a gene: 5. CDR3 length: 14 amino acids. Germline V gene lookup returns CDR1 SGHRS and CDR2 YFSETQ. The CDR3 DNA reads as TGCGCCAGCACCCTCGGGGGGGCCACAGATACGCAGTATTTT. Its translation is CASTLGGATDTQYF.

The chain carries TRBV6-1 and TRBJ1-3; D is undetermined. V lost 5 bases and J lost 0, with 8 bases in between. Germline assignment: CDR1 MNHNS and CDR2 SASEGT. This CDR3 is built from 14 residues. The CDR3 is CASSREDSGNTIYF. CDR3 in DNA: TGTGCCAGCAGTAGGGAGGACTCTGGAAACACCATATATTTT.

The gene calls are TRBV7-2 and TRBJ2-3, with D perhaps TRBD2 (5 bases). This CDR3 spans 16 amino acids. Trimming left V 4 bases short and J 4 bases short, with 18 bases between. Per the germline V gene, CDR1 is SGHTA and CDR2 is FQGNSA. CDR3 sequence (DNA): TGTGCCAGCAGCTCCTATAAGACTATTTTGGCAGATACGCAGTATTTT. Encoded protein: CASSSYKTILADTQYF. The full variable domain, its missing parts supplied by reference TRBV7-2 and TRBJ2-3, is GAGVSQSPSNKVTEKGKDVELRCDPISGHTALYWYRQSLGQGLEFLIYFQGNSAPDKSGLPSDRFSAERTGGSVSTLTIQRTQQEDSAVYLCASSSYKTILADTQYFGPGTRLTVL.

The rearrangement links TRBV4-2 to TRBJ1-2, with TRBD1 identical over 8 bases. The J segment lost 2 bases and the V segment lost 4 bases, leaving 9 bases of the junction unmatched. This CDR3 contains 16 residues. Germline assignment: CDR1 LGHNA and CDR2 YNFKEQ. In DNA form, the CDR3 reads TGTGCCAGCAGCCGATTTCAGGGGGCGGAAAACTATGGCTACACCTTC. Its translation is CASSRFQGAENYGYTF.

In this sample, this clone turned up once. CDR3 sequence (DNA): TGTGCCAGTAGTACGCCCGACAGGGGCAATGAAAAACTGTTTTTT. Its translation is CASSTPDRGNEKLFF. The V call is TRBV19, the J call TRBJ1-4; 8 bases fit TRBD1. Germline lookup yields CDR1 LNHDA and CDR2 SQIVND (reference sequence). V gave up 4 bases and J gave up 5 bases; unmatched junction bases: 6. The CDR3 is 15 residues long.

The V and J genes are TRBV14 and TRBJ2-2; D might be TRBD1 (6 bases). Trimming stripped 4 bases from V and 6 bases from J, with 12 bases between. Germline V gene data show CDR1 as SGHDN and CDR2 as FVKESK. The CDR3 runs 14 residues. CDR3 residues: CASSPISGAGELFF. In nucleotides, the CDR3 is TGTGCCAGCAGCCCGATATCAGGGGCCGGGGAGCTGTTTTTT.

V and J are TRBV6-1 and TRBJ2-7, with 10 bases fitting TRBD2. With V trimmed by 2 bases and J by 6 bases, 4 bases remained unmatched. In germline, CDR1 is MNHNS, CDR2 SASEGT. This CDR3 is built from 14 residues. The CDR3 is CASSESSGRGEQYF. DNA of the CDR3: TGTGCCAGCAGTGAATCAAGCGGGAGGGGCGAGCAGTACTTC.

The gene calls are TRBV7-8 and TRBJ2-5; D not certain. V lost 1 base and J 4 bases, leaving 10 bases between the germline ends. From germline, CDR1 is SGHVS and CDR2 FQNEAQ. CDR3 length: 14 residues. DNA for the CDR3: TGTGCCAGCAGCTTAGGTACAGTGAGAGAGACCCAGTACTTC. Translation gives CASSLGTVRETQYF.

The chain carries TRBV28 and TRBJ1-2; 7 bases are shared with TRBD1. The germline gives CDR1 MDHEN, CDR2 SYDVKM. Trimming at V came to 5 bases and at J to 8 bases, leaving 11 bases not matched to a gene. There are 14 residues in the CDR3. CDR3 DNA: TGTGCCAGCAGTCTGGACAGGTTTTATGGCGGCTACACCTTC. Protein: CASSLDRFYGGYTF.

This rearrangement joins TRBV11-3 to TRBJ2-3, with 9 bases identical to TRBD2. The CDR3 loop spans 16 amino acids. J was trimmed by 5 bases and V by 1 base; bases with no gene match: 7. Germline V lookup: CDR1 SGHNT, CDR2 YENEEA. CDR3 in amino acids: CASSLGWRGGRDTQYF. CDR3 nucleotide sequence: TGTGCCAGCAGCTTAGGCTGGCGGGGGGGCCGAGATACGCAGTATTTT.

In this sample, this clone turned up once. This chain connects TRBV4-1 to TRBJ2-1; the D is unclear. CDR1 is MGHRA and CDR2 is YSYEKL in the germline V gene. The length of the CDR3 is 17 residues. Trimming removed 4 bases at V and 0 bases at J, with 16 bases between. The CDR3: CASSPRYLTSSYNEQFF. The CDR3 DNA is TGCGCCAGCAGCCCCCGGTACCTAACGAGCTCCTACAATGAGCAGTTCTTC.

V is TRBV9 and J is TRBJ2-5; the match to TRBD2 covers 8 bases. CDR1 and CDR2 (germline): SGDLS, YYNGEE. The CDR3 consists of 14 residues. The ends lost 0 bases at V and 3 bases at J; junction bases unmatched: 1. CDR3 in amino acids: CASSVGLAKETQYF. The CDR3 coding sequence is TGTGCCAGCAGCGTAGGACTAGCGAAAGAGACCCAGTACTTC.

The chain uses TRBV5-5 and TRBJ1-4; TRBD1 is a possible D gene (6 bases). Trimming removed 5 bases at V and 5 bases at J, with 16 bases between. Germline V gives CDR1 SGHKS, CDR2 YYEKEE (reference sequence). The CDR3 extends over 15 amino acids. CDR3 coding DNA: TGTGCCAGCAGTCTCAGGACAGCCCTGAATGAAAAACTGTTTTTT. Translated: CASSLRTALNEKLFF.

The rearrangement links TRBV5-8 to TRBJ2-6, with 12 bases that match TRBD1. Germline V gene data show CDR1 as SGHTS and CDR2 as YDEGEE. V was pared by 4 bases and J by 4 bases, with 6 bases of the junction left unmatched. The CDR3 extends over 17 amino acids. The CDR3 DNA reads as TGTGCCAGCAGCGCGGGACAGGGGGCGCCCGGGGCCAACGTCCTGACTTTC. The encoded protein is CASSAGQGAPGANVLTF.

This clone was observed once. The chain employs TRBV6-5 and TRBJ2-7, with 7 bases identical to TRBD1. The ends lost 0 bases at V and 4 bases at J; junction bases unmatched: 6. CDR1 is MNHEY, CDR2 SVGAGI, per germline. The CDR3 sequence is 15 residues long. CDR3 amino acids: CASSYSSGQPYEQYF. In nucleotides, the CDR3 is TGTGCCAGCAGTTACTCTTCGGGACAGCCATACGAGCAGTACTTC.

The chain links TRBV9 to TRBJ2-1; D might be TRBD2 (6 bases). Germline loops: CDR1 SGDLS, CDR2 YYNGEE. The CDR3 is 15 residues long. The V end lost 3 bases, the J end lost 2 bases, and 12 bases lay between the germline ends. This chain's CDR3 is CASSGGDWTYNEQFF. The CDR3, as DNA: TGTGCCAGCAGCGGAGGGGACTGGACCTACAATGAGCAGTTCTTC.